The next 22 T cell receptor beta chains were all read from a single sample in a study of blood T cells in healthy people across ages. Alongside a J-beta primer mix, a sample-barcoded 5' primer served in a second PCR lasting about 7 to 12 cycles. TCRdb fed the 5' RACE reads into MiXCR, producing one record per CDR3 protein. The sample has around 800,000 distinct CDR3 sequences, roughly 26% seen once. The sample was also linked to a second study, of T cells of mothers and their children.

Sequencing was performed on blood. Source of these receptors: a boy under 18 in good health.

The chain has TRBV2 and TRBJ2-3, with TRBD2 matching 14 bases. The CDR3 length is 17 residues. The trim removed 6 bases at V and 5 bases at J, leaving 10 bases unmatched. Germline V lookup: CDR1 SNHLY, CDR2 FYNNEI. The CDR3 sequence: CASSEGLAGASGDTQYF. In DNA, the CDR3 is TGTGCCAGCAGCGAGGGACTAGCGGGGGCCTCGGGAGATACGCAGTATTTT.

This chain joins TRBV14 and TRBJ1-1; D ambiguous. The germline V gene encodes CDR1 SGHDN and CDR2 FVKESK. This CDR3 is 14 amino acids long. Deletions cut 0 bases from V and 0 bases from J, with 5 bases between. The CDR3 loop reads CASSQDIMNTEAFF. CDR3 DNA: TGTGCCAGCAGCCAAGATATCATGAACACTGAAGCTTTCTTT.

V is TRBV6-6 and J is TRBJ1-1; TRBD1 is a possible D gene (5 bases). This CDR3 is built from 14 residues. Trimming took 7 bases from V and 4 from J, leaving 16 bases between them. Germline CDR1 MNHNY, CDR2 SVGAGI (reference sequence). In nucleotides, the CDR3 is TGTGCCAGCACCCGGGCCCTGGGGGGCACTGAAGCTTTCTTT. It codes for CASTRALGGTEAFF.

CDR3 protein: CASSLVPAVQETQYF. The CDR3 DNA reads TGCGCCAGCAGCTTGGTACCGGCTGTCCAAGAGACCCAGTACTTC. This rearrangement joins TRBV5-1 to TRBJ2-5, with D unclear. The ends were cut back, 0 bases at V and 1 base at J, with 10 bases in the middle. The CDR3 has 15 amino acids. The germline CDR1 and CDR2 sequences are SGHRS and YFSETQ.

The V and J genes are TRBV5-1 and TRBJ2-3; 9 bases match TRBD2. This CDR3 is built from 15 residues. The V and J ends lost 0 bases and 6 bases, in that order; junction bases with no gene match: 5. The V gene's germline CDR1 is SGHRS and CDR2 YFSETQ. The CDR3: CASSLGLADGDTQYF. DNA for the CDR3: TGCGCCAGCAGCTTGGGACTAGCGGACGGGGATACGCAGTATTTT. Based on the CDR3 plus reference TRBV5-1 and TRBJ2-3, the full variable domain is KAGVTQTPRYLIKTRGQQVTLSCSPISGHRSVSWYQQTPGQGLQFLFEYFSETQRNKGNFPGRFSGRQFSNSRSEMNVSTLELGDSALYLCASSLGLADGDTQYFGPGTRLTVL.

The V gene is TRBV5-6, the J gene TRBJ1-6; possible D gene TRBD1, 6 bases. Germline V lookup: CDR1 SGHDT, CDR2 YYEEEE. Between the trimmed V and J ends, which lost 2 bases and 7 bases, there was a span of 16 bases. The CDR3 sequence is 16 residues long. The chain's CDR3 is CASSFGRGPWNSPLHF. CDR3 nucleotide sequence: TGTGCCAGCAGCTTCGGCAGGGGTCCTTGGAATTCACCCCTCCACTTT.

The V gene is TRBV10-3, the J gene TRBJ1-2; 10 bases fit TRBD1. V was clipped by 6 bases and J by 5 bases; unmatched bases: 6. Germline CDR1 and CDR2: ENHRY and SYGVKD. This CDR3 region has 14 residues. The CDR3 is CAIRGQGLSYGYTF. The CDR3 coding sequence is TGTGCCATCAGGGGACAGGGGCTTTCTTATGGCTACACCTTC.

In nucleotides, the CDR3 is TGCAGTGCTAGTCTAGCTGGCACAGATACGCAGTATTTT. Its translation is CSASLAGTDTQYF. The chain employs TRBV20-1 and TRBJ2-3; a weak D match, TRBD2 (5 bases). This CDR3 is built from 13 residues. Per the germline V gene, CDR1 is DFQATT and CDR2 is SNEGSKA (reference sequence). With 3 bases removed from V and 1 base from J, the gap between germline ends came to 8 bases.

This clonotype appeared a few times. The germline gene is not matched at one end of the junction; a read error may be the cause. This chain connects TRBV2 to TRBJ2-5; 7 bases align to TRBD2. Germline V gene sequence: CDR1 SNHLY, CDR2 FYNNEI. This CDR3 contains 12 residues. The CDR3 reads CASSELTSWGGF. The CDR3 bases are TGTGCCAGCAGTGAACTGACTAGCTGGGGCGGCTTC.

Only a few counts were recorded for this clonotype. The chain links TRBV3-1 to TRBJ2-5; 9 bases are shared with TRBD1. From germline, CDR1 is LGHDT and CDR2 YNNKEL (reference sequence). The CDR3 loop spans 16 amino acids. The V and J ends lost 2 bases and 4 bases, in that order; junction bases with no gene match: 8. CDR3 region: CASSQPYRGRRETQYF. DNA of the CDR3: TGTGCCAGCAGCCAACCCTACAGGGGGCGCAGAGAGACCCAGTACTTC.

Here the CDR3 DNA reads TGCAGCGTTGGGGCCGGTAGCACAGATACGCAGTATTTT. Amino acids: CSVGAGSTDTQYF. The chain joins TRBV29-1 to TRBJ2-3; D remains ambiguous. The V gene lost 4 bases and the J gene lost 0 bases, with 8 bases spanning the gap. The CDR3 totals 13 residues. Germline V lookup: CDR1 SQVTM, CDR2 ANQGSEA.

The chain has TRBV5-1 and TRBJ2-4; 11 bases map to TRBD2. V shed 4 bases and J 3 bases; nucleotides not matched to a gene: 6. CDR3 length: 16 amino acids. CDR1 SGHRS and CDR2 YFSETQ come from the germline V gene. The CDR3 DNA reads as TGCGCCAGCAGCCCACTAGCGGGAGATGGCAAAAACATTCAGTACTTC. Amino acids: CASSPLAGDGKNIQYF.

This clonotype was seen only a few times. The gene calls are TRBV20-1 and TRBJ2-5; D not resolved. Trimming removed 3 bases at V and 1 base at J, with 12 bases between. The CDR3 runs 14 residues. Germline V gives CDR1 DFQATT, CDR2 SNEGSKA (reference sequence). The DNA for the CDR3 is TGCAGTGCTAGGTTCGCAAGTGGCCAAGAGACCCAGTACTTC. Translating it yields CSARFASGQETQYF.

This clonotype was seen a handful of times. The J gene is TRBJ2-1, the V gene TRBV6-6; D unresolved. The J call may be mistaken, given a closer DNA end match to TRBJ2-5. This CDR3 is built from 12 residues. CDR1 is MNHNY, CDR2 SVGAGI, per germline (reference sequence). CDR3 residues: CASTRSRETQYF. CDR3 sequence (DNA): TGTGCCAGCACCAGATCCCGGGAGACCCAGTACTTC.

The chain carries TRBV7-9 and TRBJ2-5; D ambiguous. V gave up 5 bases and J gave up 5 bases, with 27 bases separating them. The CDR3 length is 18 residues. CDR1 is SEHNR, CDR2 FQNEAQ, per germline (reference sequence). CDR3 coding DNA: TGTGCCAGCAGCCTCGTACGAAGGAGAGTGGGTCTTGAGGAGACCCAGTACTTC. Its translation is CASSLVRRRVGLEETQYF.

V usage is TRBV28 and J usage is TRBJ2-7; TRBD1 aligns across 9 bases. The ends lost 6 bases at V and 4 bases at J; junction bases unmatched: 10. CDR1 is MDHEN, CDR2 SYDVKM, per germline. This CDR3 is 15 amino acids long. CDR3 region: CASRTDRGLIYEQYF. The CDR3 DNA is TGTGCCAGCAGAACGGACAGGGGACTTATTTACGAGCAGTACTTC. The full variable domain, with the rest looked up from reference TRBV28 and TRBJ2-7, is DVKVTQSSRYLVKRTGEKVFLECVQDMDHENMFWYRQDPGLGLRLIYFSYDVKMKEKGDIPEGYSVSREKKERFSLILESASTNQTSMYLCASRTDRGLIYEQYFGPGTRLTVT.

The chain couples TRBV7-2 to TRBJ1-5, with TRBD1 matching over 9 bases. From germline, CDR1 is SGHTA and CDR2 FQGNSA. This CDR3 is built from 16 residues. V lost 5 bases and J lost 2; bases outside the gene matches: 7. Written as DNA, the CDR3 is TGTGCCAGCAGCCCCACACGGACAGGGGGCAATCAGCCCCAGCATTTT. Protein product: CASSPTRTGGNQPQHF.

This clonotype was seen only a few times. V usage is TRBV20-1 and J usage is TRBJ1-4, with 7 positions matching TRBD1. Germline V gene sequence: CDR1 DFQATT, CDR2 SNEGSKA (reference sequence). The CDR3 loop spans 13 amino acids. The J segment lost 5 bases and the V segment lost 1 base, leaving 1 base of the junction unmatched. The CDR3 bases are TGCAGTGCTAGAGTGGGACAGAATGAAAAACTGTTTTTT. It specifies CSARVGQNEKLFF.

CDR3 loop: CASRETSGTTYEQYF. CDR3 sequence (DNA): TGCGCCAGCAGGGAGACTAGCGGGACCACCTACGAGCAGTACTTC. This chain uses TRBV10-2 with TRBJ2-7, with TRBD2 matching 11 bases. Germline trimming cut 6 bases from V and 2 bases from J; bases unmatched to any gene: 6. Germline loops: CDR1 WSHSY, CDR2 SAAADI. The CDR3 totals 15 residues.

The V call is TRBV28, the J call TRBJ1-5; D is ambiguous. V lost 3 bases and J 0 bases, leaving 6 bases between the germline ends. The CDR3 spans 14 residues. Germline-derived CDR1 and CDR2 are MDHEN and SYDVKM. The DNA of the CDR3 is TGTGCCAGCAGTTTCTCACATAGCAATCAGCCCCAGCATTTT. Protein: CASSFSHSNQPQHF.

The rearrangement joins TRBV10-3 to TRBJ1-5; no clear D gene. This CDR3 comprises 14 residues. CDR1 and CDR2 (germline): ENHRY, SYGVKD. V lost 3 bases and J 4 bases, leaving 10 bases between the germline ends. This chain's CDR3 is CAISDSQINQPQHF. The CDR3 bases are TGTGCCATCAGTGACAGTCAGATAAATCAGCCCCAGCATTTT.

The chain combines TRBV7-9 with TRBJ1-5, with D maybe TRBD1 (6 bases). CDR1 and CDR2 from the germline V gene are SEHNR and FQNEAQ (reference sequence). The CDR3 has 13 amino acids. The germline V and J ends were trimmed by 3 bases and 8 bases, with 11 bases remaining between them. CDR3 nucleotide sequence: TGTGCCAGCAGCTTTACAGGGAACAAGCCCCAGCATTTT. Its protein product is CASSFTGNKPQHF.